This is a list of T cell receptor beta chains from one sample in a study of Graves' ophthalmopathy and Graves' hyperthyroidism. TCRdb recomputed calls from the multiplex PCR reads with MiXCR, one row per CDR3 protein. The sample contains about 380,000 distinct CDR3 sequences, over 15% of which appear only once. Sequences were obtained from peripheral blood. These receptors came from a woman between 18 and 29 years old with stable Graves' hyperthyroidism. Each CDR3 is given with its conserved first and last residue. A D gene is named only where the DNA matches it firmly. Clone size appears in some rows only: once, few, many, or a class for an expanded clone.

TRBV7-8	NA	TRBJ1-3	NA	CASSLALSGNTIYF	TGTGCCAGCAGCTTAGCTCTCTCTGGAAACACCATATATTTT
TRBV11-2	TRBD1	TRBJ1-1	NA	CASSPEGTGFEAFF	TGTGCCAGCAGCCCAGAGGGGACAGGGTTTGAAGCTTTCTTT
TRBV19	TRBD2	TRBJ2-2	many	CASSIPLAGGVGELFF	TGTGCCAGTAGTATCCCGCTAGCGGGGGGGGTCGGGGAGCTGTTTTTT
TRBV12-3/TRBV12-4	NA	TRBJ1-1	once	CASRSTGLPNTEAFF	TGTGCCAGCCGATCGACCGGGCTGCCGAACACTGAAGCTTTCTTT
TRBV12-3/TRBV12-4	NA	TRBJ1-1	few	CASSLGTDRGEAFF	TGTGCCAGCAGTTTAGGGACGGACCGGGGGGAAGCTTTCTTT
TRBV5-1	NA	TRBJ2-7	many	CASSSPGQGEQYF	TGCGCCAGCAGCTCTCCAGGGCAGGGCGAGCAGTACTTC
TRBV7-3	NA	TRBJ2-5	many	CASSWGPQETQYF	TGTGCCAGCAGCTGGGGACCACAAGAGACCCAGTACTTC
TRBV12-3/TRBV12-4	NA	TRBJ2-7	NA	CASSLAGGEYEQYF	TGTGCCAGCAGTTTAGCAGGGGGGGAGTACGAGCAGTACTTC
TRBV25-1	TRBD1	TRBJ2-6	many	CASSERTGGSGANVLTF	TGTGCCAGCAGTGAACGGACAGGAGGCTCTGGGGCCAACGTCCTGACTTTC
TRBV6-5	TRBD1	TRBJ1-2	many	CASSYDVTGDINGYTF	TGTGCCAGCAGTTACGATGTAACAGGGGATATCAATGGCTACACCTTC
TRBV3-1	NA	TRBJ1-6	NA	CASSQENQGSPLHF	TGTGCCAGCAGCCAAGAGAACCAGGGTTCACCCCTCCACTTT
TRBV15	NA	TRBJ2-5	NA	CATSRGLGQETQYF	TGTGCCACCAGCAGAGGGCTAGGCCAAGAGACCCAGTACTTC
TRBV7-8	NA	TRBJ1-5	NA	CASSFGRASNQPQHF	TGTGCCAGCAGCTTTGGGAGGGCTAGCAATCAGCCCCAGCATTTT
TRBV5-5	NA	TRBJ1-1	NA	CASSLERGGIMNTEAFF	TGTGCCAGCAGCTTGGAGAGGGGGGGCATCATGAACACTGAAGCTTTCTTT
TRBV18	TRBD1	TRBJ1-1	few	CASSPHRGNTEAFF	TGTGCCAGCTCACCACACAGGGGGAACACTGAAGCTTTCTTT
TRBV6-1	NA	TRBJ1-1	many	CASSPPQEFLTEAFF	TGTGCCAGCAGTCCCCCTCAGGAGTTTCTGACTGAAGCTTTCTTT
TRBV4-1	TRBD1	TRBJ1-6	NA	CASSHRQGGGNSPLHF	TGCGCCAGCAGCCACAGACAGGGCGGAGGGAATTCACCCCTCCACTTT
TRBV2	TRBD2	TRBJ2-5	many	CASRPGRGGLQETQYF	TGTGCCAGCAGACCCGGGCGGGGGGGCCTCCAAGAGACCCAGTACTTC
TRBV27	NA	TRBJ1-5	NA	CASTRLAPQHF	TGTGCCAGCACAAGGTTGGCACCCCAGCATTTT
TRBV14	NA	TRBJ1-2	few	CASSQVGYNYGYTF	TGTGCCAGCAGCCAAGTGGGCTATAACTATGGCTACACCTTC
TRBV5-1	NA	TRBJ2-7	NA	CASSLVVGAFNEQYF	TGCGCCAGCAGCTTGGTGGTCGGGGCTTTCAACGAGCAGTACTTC
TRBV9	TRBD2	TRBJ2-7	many	CASSAGTSGYEQYF	TGTGCCAGCAGCGCCGGGACTAGCGGATACGAGCAGTACTTC
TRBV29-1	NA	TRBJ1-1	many	CSVKVKGNTEAFF	TGCAGCGTTAAAGTGAAAGGGAACACTGAAGCTTTCTTT
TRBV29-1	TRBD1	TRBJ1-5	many	CSVAADRVQPQHF	TGCAGCGTGGCGGCGGACAGGGTTCAGCCCCAGCATTTT
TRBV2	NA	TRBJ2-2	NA	CASSEEKAGELFF	TGTGCCAGCAGTGAAGAAAAGGCCGGGGAGCTGTTTTTT
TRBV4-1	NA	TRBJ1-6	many	CASSQDAGRVSYNSPLHF	TGCGCCAGCAGCCAAGATGCAGGCAGGGTCTCCTATAATTCACCCCTCCACTTT
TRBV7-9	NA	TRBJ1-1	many	CASEQEMNTEAFF	TGTGCCAGCGAGCAGGAGATGAACACTGAAGCTTTCTTT
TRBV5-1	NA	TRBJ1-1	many	CASSLVAGVWEAAFSNTEAFF	TGCGCCAGCAGCTTGGTAGCAGGGGTGTGGGAAGCTGCTTTCTCGAACACTGAAGCTTTCTTT
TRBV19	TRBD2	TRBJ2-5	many	CASSIHTSGGYQETQYF	TGTGCCAGTAGTATCCACACTAGCGGGGGGTACCAAGAGACCCAGTACTTC
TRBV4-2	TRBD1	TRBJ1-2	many	CASSQERGQGAFYGYTF	TGTGCCAGCAGCCAAGAAAGAGGACAGGGGGCCTTCTATGGCTACACCTTC
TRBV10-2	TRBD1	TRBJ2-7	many	CASRRDRASYEQYF	TGCGCCAGCAGGAGGGACAGGGCTAGCTACGAGCAGTACTTC
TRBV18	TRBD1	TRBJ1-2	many	CASSEGQGADGYTF	TGTGCCAGCTCAGAGGGACAGGGGGCAGATGGCTACACCTTC
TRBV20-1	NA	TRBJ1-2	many	CSARGDPGGYTF	TGCAGTGCTAGAGGGGACCCCGGCGGCTACACCTTC
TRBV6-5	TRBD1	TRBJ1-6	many	CASSLDRSWSGSPLHF	TGTGCCAGCAGTTTGGACAGGTCATGGAGCGGTTCACCCCTCCACTTT
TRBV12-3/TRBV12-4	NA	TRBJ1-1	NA	CASSYGVQQAGTEAFF	TGTGCCAGCAGCTACGGAGTCCAACAGGCGGGGACTGAAGCTTTCTTT